This note documents a single T cell receptor beta chain sequence. Its antigen is currently unknown. Uncontrolled infection, other autoimmune disease, pregnancy or lactation disqualified patients from enrolment. The data originate from a study of T cells in Graves' hyperthyroidism and ophthalmopathy. Amplification yielded TCR beta CDR3 regions, with RNA transcripts as the source. During a first-round RT-PCR of the TCR CDR3, the HTBI primer set was used. TCRdb reprocessed the multiplex PCR reads via MiXCR and lists one record per CDR3 protein. The sample contains 450,000 to 650,000 distinct CDR3 sequences, about 14% of which appear only once. Points from the study as a whole: Before onset, by a median of around six months, the model predicted ophthalmopathy.

Germline values: CDR1 KGHDR, CDR2 SFDVKD. V was clipped by 3 bases and J by 1 base, with 8 bases between them. The CDR3 runs to 14 residues. This clonotype was obtained from a young woman with Graves' ophthalmopathy. The sample taken for sequencing was blood. The V gene is TRBV24-1, the J gene TRBJ2-5; D assignment may be TRBD1 or TRBD2 (5 bases each). In nucleotides, the CDR3 is TGTGCCACCAGTGATCCAGGGACCCAAGAGACCCAGTACTTC. This codes for CATSDPGTQETQYF.